This entry lists 29 T cell receptor beta chains sequenced from one sample in a study of Tregs in tolerant kidney transplant recipients. The method was immunoSEQ multiplex PCR; TCRdb's version includes in-frame clones alone and lacks a portion of them. The record lists under 55,000 clones, of which the ten most abundant hold 0.8% to 1%. The sample was CD4+ T cells from blood, taken before the transplant. Receptor source: a human donor who received a combined kidney and bone marrow transplant.

Details on this clone: With the read ending 3 residues before the CDR3 end, the germline J gene is used to fill in that end. J is TRBJ1-3 and V is TRBV18; D is perhaps TRBD1 (5 bases). This CDR3 is built from 16 residues. Germline lookup yields CDR1 KGHSH and CDR2 LQKENI. V was trimmed by 2 bases and J by 0 bases, leaving 11 bases between them. The chain's CDR3 is CASSPYSQGSGNTIYF. Partial CDR3 DNA: TGTGCCAGCTCACCATATTCGCAGGGCTCTGGAAACACC. The variable domain in full, with the rest retrieved from reference TRBV18 and TRBJ1-3, is NAGVMQNPRHLVRRRGQEARLRCSPMKGHSHVYWYRQLPEEGLKFMVYLQKENIIDESGMPKERFSAEFPKEGPSILRIQQVVRGDSAAYFCASSPYSQGSGNTIYFGEGSWLTVV.

On this clone itself: With the read ending 3 residues before the CDR3 end, the germline J gene is used to fill in that end. The chain combines TRBV10-1 with TRBJ1-4; the D is unclear. This CDR3 comprises 13 residues. Germline V gene sequence: CDR1 WNHNN, CDR2 SYGVQD (reference sequence). The germline V and J ends were trimmed by 3 bases and 7 bases, with 9 bases remaining between them. CDR3 bases read: TGCGCCAGCAGTGATGGGCCAGCTGAAAAA. Translating gives CASSDGPAEK. In full, the CDR3 is CASSDGPAEKLFF.

With respect to this clone: The read terminates 3 residues ahead of where the CDR3 ends, so the germline J gene completes it. J is TRBJ2-2 and V is TRBV19, with TRBD2 identical over 9 bases. The CDR3 runs 17 residues. With 3 bases clipped from V and 6 bases from J, the junction kept 11 bases outside the gene matches. Per germline, CDR1 LNHDA and CDR2 SQIVND (reference sequence). This chain's CDR3 is CASSIPRSGGIAGELFF. The CDR3 DNA, read in part, is TGTGCCAGTAGTATTCCCCGTAGCGGGGGAATCGCCGGGGAG.

Regarding this clone: The CDR3 extends 3 residues past the end of the read, so its final part is completed from the germline J gene. The chain links TRBV5-1 to TRBJ1-3; tentatively, D is TRBD1 (5 bases). V lost 0 bases to trimming and J lost 1 base, with 14 bases between them. Germline CDR1 reads SGHRS; CDR2 reads YFSETQ. The CDR3 runs 17 residues. CDR3: CASSLDHGRGSGNTIYF. CDR3 bases read: TGCGCCAGCAGCTTGGATCACGGACGGGGGTCTGGAAACACC.

As regards this clone: The missing CDR3 end, 3 residues past where the read stops, is filled in from the germline J gene. The rearrangement links TRBV5-1 to TRBJ2-2; TRBD2 might be the D (7 bases). Germline V gives CDR1 SGHRS, CDR2 YFSETQ. Trimming left V 2 bases short and J 1 base short, with 9 bases between. CDR3 length: 15 residues. The CDR3: CASSFGGLNTGELFF. The sequenced CDR3 bases are TGCGCCAGCAGCTTCGGGGGGCTGAACACCGGGGAG.

Regarding this clone: The read ends 3 residues before the CDR3 terminus; that terminus is restored from the germline J gene. The V call is TRBV2, the J call TRBJ2-1; D gene ambiguous. Per the germline V gene, CDR1 is SNHLY and CDR2 is FYNNEI. CDR3 length: 13 residues. V was trimmed by 3 bases and J by 2 bases, leaving 5 bases between them. CDR3 DNA, as far as it was read: TGTGCCAGCAGTGACAGGCCCTACAATGAG. Translating it yields CASSDRPYNE. The whole CDR3 protein reads CASSDRPYNEQFF.

Details on this clone: The read terminates 3 residues ahead of where the CDR3 ends, so the germline J gene completes it. This chain uses TRBV18 with TRBJ2-1; D gene ambiguous. V was shortened by 3 bases and J by 0 bases, with 12 bases between the two germline ends. The germline V gene encodes CDR1 KGHSH and CDR2 LQKENI. The CDR3 length is 16 residues. The sequenced part of the CDR3 DNA is TGTGCCAGCTCACCTGCCCGGGTGAGCTCCTACAATGAG. This sequence encodes CASSPARVSSYNE. The CDR3 in full is CASSPARVSSYNEQFF.

CDR3 bases read: TGCGCCAGCAGCTTGGCAGCGGGGGGCTTCAGGGGC. Protein sequence: CASSLAAGGFRG. The whole CDR3 sequence is CASSLAAGGFRGYTF. The V call is TRBV5-1, the J call TRBJ1-2; a possible D gene is TRBD1 (6 bases). The read halts 3 residues ahead of the CDR3 end, with the missing end drawn from the germline J gene. CDR3 length equals 15 residues. Germline CDR1 and CDR2: SGHRS and YFSETQ.

Notes on this clone: Coverage ceases 3 residues before the CDR3 finishes, and the germline J gene fills in the end. The chain has TRBV18 and TRBJ2-7; a possible D gene is TRBD1 (6 bases). Between the trimmed V and J ends, which lost 6 bases and 1 base, there was a span of 16 bases. The germline V gene encodes CDR1 KGHSH and CDR2 LQKENI. There are 15 residues in the CDR3. The CDR3: CASSPPRQVSYEQYF. CDR3 bases read: TGTGCCAGCTCGCCCCCACGACAGGTTTCCTACGAG.

A remark on this clone: The read ends 3 residues before the CDR3 terminus; that terminus is restored from the germline J gene. The rearrangement links TRBV20-1 to TRBJ1-4; no reliable D call. This CDR3 spans 13 amino acids. CDR1 and CDR2 from the germline V gene are DFQATT and SNEGSKA (reference sequence). Trimming pared 5 bases from V and 7 bases from J, leaving 14 bases between. CDR3 amino acids: CSAQAGTSEKLFF. CDR3 bases read: TGCAGTGCTCAGGCGGGTACTTCTGAAAAA.

A remark on this clone: The DNA ends 3 residues before the CDR3 does, and the rest of the CDR3 is filled in from the germline J gene. This rearrangement joins TRBV7-9 to TRBJ1-2, with 7 bases identical to TRBD1. Germline-derived CDR1 and CDR2 are SEHNR and FQNEAQ (reference sequence). CDR3 length: 13 amino acids. The V segment lost 1 base and the J segment 6 bases; nucleotides outside the gene matches: 2. The part of the CDR3 DNA that was read is TGTGCCAGCAGCTTAGGACAGGGACATGGC. Protein: CASSLGQGHG. The whole CDR3 region reads CASSLGQGHGYTF.

Points on this clone: The CDR3 end is not reached by the read, which stops 3 residues before it; the germline J gene fills it in. This chain uses TRBV7-8 with TRBJ1-1, with 7 bases identical to TRBD1. The CDR3 covers 14 residues. CDR1 and CDR2 (germline): SGHVS, FQNEAQ. CDR3 sequence: CASTLELRDSKAFF. The DNA read from the CDR3 is TGTGCCAGCACGCTTGAGCTCCGGGACAGCAAA.

This CDR3 is CASSSRDQPQHF. CDR3 DNA, as far as it was read: TGTGCCAGCAGCTCCAGGGATCAGCCC. The chain uses TRBV5-6 and TRBJ1-5; weak D call: TRBD1 (5 bases). The read ends 3 residues shy of where the CDR3 ends; the end is completed using the germline J gene. The CDR3 spans 12 residues. Between the trimmed V and J ends, which lost 3 bases and 5 bases, there was a span of 6 bases. Germline values: CDR1 SGHDT, CDR2 YYEEEE.

Regarding this clone: Coverage ceases 3 residues before the CDR3 finishes, and the germline J gene fills in the end. V usage is TRBV18 and J usage is TRBJ2-7; D uncertain. V dropped 0 bases and J dropped 0 bases, with 3 bases sitting between them. The CDR3 spans 13 residues. Germline CDR1 and CDR2: KGHSH and LQKENI. The part of the CDR3 DNA that was read is TGTGCCAGCTCACCACCTCGCTCCTACGAG. It codes for CASSPPRSYE. The CDR3 in full is CASSPPRSYEQYF.

A remark on this clone: Read data end 3 residues before the CDR3 end; the end is taken from the germline J gene. The chain employs TRBV19 and TRBJ1-2; 9 bases align to TRBD1. Germline V CDR1 and CDR2: LNHDA, SQIVND (reference sequence). The CDR3 covers 13 residues. The DNA read from the CDR3 is TGTGCCAGTACCCTGACAGGGGGAAACGGC. Its protein is CASTLTGGNG. The entire CDR3 protein reads CASTLTGGNGYTF.

About this clone itself: The read comes to an end 3 residues before the CDR3 does, leaving the germline J gene to fill in the end. This rearrangement joins TRBV18 to TRBJ2-7; D possibly corresponds to TRBD1 (6 bases). This CDR3 is 13 amino acids long. Between the trimmed V and J ends, which lost 3 bases and 2 bases, there was a span of 8 bases. Germline values: CDR1 KGHSH, CDR2 LQKENI. The DNA read from the CDR3 is TGTGCCAGCTCACCTGGACAGACCTACGAG. Amino acids: CASSPGQTYE. The CDR3 as a whole reads CASSPGQTYEQYF.

Notes on this clone: With the read ending 3 residues before the CDR3 end, the germline J gene is used to fill in that end. This chain joins TRBV28 and TRBJ1-2, with TRBD1 matching 9 bases. Per germline, CDR1 MDHEN and CDR2 SYDVKM. The CDR3 loop spans 13 amino acids. CDR3 bases read: TGTGCCAGCAGTTCCAGGACAGGGGAGGGC. Translating gives CASSSRTGEG. The full-length CDR3 reads as CASSSRTGEGYTF.

On this clone itself: Read coverage stops 3 residues before the CDR3 terminus; the germline J gene supplies the remainder. The chain has TRBV7-9 and TRBJ2-7; D unresolved. The CDR3 consists of 14 residues. V dropped 4 bases and J dropped 1 base, with 11 bases sitting between them. Germline V lookup: CDR1 SEHNR, CDR2 FQNEAQ (reference sequence). CDR3 DNA, as far as it was read: TGTGCCAGCAGCTCAGAGTTCGGGTCCTACGAG. This encodes CASSSEFGSYE. The full CDR3 sequence reads CASSSEFGSYEQYF.

In regard to this clone: The read terminates 3 residues before the CDR3 end, so the remaining end is supplied by the germline J gene. This sequence joins TRBV19 and TRBJ2-1; 10 bases align to TRBD2. The trim removed 2 bases at V and 9 bases at J, leaving 4 bases unmatched. CDR1 is LNHDA and CDR2 is SQIVND in the germline V gene (reference sequence). The CDR3 extends over 14 amino acids. The CDR3 bases that were read are TGTGCCAGTAGTATACGTAGCGGGGGGCCTGAG. This translates into CASSIRSGGPE. The entire CDR3 is CASSIRSGGPEQFF.

Turning to this clone: The read terminates 3 residues before the CDR3 end, so the remaining end is supplied by the germline J gene. The rearrangement links TRBV11-3 to TRBJ2-7; tentatively, D is TRBD2 (6 bases). V was clipped by 5 bases and J by 1 base, with 9 bases between them. The CDR3 extends over 13 amino acids. Germline-derived CDR1 and CDR2 are SGHNT and YENEEA. The covered CDR3 bases are TGTGCCAGCAGCCTTAGCGGTTCCTACGAG. Protein product: CASSLSGSYE. The complete CDR3 protein is CASSLSGSYEQYF.

Notes on this clone: The read terminates 3 residues before the CDR3 end, so the remaining end is supplied by the germline J gene. The genes are TRBV2 and TRBJ1-5; D not certain. This CDR3 is built from 14 residues. Trimming took 5 bases from V and 0 from J, leaving 8 bases between them. Looked up from germline, CDR1 is SNHLY and CDR2 is FYNNEI. Incomplete CDR3 DNA: TGTGCCAGCAGTTTCAGCGATAGCAATCAGCCC. Residues: CASSFSDSNQP. The entire CDR3 protein reads CASSFSDSNQPQHF.

To note about this clone: The missing CDR3 end, 3 residues past where the read stops, is filled in from the germline J gene. V is TRBV2 and J is TRBJ1-5, with a weak D call TRBD1 (6 bases). From germline, CDR1 is SNHLY and CDR2 FYNNEI. This CDR3 is 14 amino acids long. Trimming took off 7 bases at V and 8 bases at J, with 18 bases between the two ends. The part of the CDR3 DNA that was read is TGTGCCAGCAATTGGGACACCCTCGCGGAGCCC. Translating gives CASNWDTLAEP. The entire CDR3 reads CASNWDTLAEPQHF.

For this clone: The CDR3 is cut off 3 residues early in the read; its end comes from the germline J gene. The chain couples TRBV5-1 to TRBJ2-1; 10 bases are a match to TRBD2. CDR1 and CDR2 from the germline V gene are SGHRS and YFSETQ. J lost 0 bases, V lost 0 bases, and 9 bases had no gene match. This CDR3 comprises 19 residues. The DNA read from the CDR3 is TGCGCCAGCAGCTTGGCCTTAGGTAGCGGGGGGATCTCCTACAATGAG. Protein sequence: CASSLALGSGGISYNE. The entire CDR3 protein reads CASSLALGSGGISYNEQFF.

In regard to this clone: The read ends 3 residues before the CDR3 terminus; that terminus is restored from the germline J gene. The V gene is TRBV10-2, the J gene TRBJ2-3; TRBD2 matches 9 bases. The junction had 2 bases not matched to a gene; V was cut back by 3 bases and J by 1 base. In germline, CDR1 is WSHSY, CDR2 SAAADI. This CDR3 is 15 amino acids long. Partial CDR3 DNA: TGCGCCAGCAGTGAAACTAGCGGGCGCACAGATACG. It encodes CASSETSGRTDT. In full, the CDR3 is CASSETSGRTDTQYF.

In the case of this clone: Read sequence stops 3 residues before the CDR3 end, and the germline J gene provides the missing end. The V gene is TRBV7-2, the J gene TRBJ2-5; D call uncertain. The CDR3 is made up of 14 amino acids. Germline assignment: CDR1 SGHTA and CDR2 FQGNSA. V lost 2 bases and J lost 4, with 11 bases in between. The covered CDR3 bases are TGTGCCAGCAGCTTATCGGCTAGGTCAGAGACC. The encoded protein is CASSLSARSET. The full CDR3 protein is CASSLSARSETQYF.

As regards this clone: The read is 3 residues too short to cover the CDR3 end, so that end is filled in from the germline J gene. The J gene is TRBJ2-7, the V gene TRBV5-6; 9 nucleotides agree with TRBD1. V shed 3 bases, J shed 2 bases, and the junction held 3 bases outside the gene matches. CDR1 and CDR2 (germline): SGHDT, YYEEEE. The CDR3 sequence is 14 residues long. The CDR3: CASSSGTGTYEQYF. Partial CDR3 DNA: TGTGCCAGCAGCTCAGGGACAGGGACCTACGAG.

With regard to this clone: The CDR3 goes on 3 residues after the read ends, and that part is filled in from the germline J gene. This chain connects TRBV7-2 to TRBJ2-2, with D possibly matching TRBD1 (5 bases). Trimming took 5 bases from V and 6 from J, leaving 10 bases between them. CDR3 length: 13 residues. Germline values: CDR1 SGHTA, CDR2 FQGNSA. The part of the CDR3 DNA that was read is TGTGCCAGCAGCCCTAGACAGTCCGGGGAG. Protein sequence: CASSPRQSGE. The CDR3 in full is CASSPRQSGELFF. Looking up the rest from reference TRBV7-2 and TRBJ2-2 gives the full variable domain: GAGVSQSPSNKVTEKGKDVELRCDPISGHTALYWYRQSLGQGLEFLIYFQGNSAPDKSGLPSDRFSAERTGGSVSTLTIQRTQQEDSAVYLCASSPRQSGELFFGEGSRLTVL.

The CDR3 loop reads CAWGGASTEAFF. CDR3 DNA (partial): TGTGCCTGGGGGGGGGCCAGCACTGAA. The rearrangement links TRBV30 to TRBJ1-1; a possible D gene is TRBD1 (6 bases). The read is 3 residues too short to cover the CDR3 end, so that end is filled in from the germline J gene. Germline assignment: CDR1 GTSNPN and CDR2 SVGIG (reference sequence). The ends were cut back, 5 bases at V and 4 bases at J, with 11 bases in the middle. The CDR3 runs to 12 residues. The full variable domain, completed using reference TRBV30 and TRBJ1-1, is SQTIHQWPATLVQPVGSPLSLECTVEGTSNPNLYWYRQAAGRGLQLLFYSVGIGQISSEVPQNLSASRPQDRQFILSSKKLLLSDSGFYLCAWGGASTEAFFGQGTRLTVV.

As for this clone: The read is 3 residues too short to cover the CDR3 end, so that end is filled in from the germline J gene. The J gene is TRBJ1-5, the V gene TRBV2; D is perhaps TRBD1 (5 bases). The CDR3 covers 14 residues. CDR1 is SNHLY and CDR2 is FYNNEI in the germline V gene. Between the trimmed V and J ends, which lost 4 bases and 2 bases, there was a span of 9 bases. The sequenced part of the CDR3 DNA is TGTGCCAGCAGTGCAGGGTACGGCAATCAGCCC. This translates into CASSAGYGNQP. The CDR3 in its entirety is CASSAGYGNQPQHF.